This is a list of T cell receptor beta chains from one sample in a study of CD8 T cells in ankylosing spondylitis. MiXCR was run by TCRdb on the 5' RACE reads, yielding one entry per CDR3 protein. Here the sample spans some 350,000 distinct CDR3 sequences, approximately 14% being singletons. The sequenced sample was blood, either unsorted or a sorted T cell fraction (not recorded which). Receptors were obtained from a male donor with ankylosing spondylitis or in good health (not recorded which). Both conserved end residues are part of each CDR3. A D gene is named only where the DNA matches it firmly. A row's size may be missing; if present it is once, few, many or a size class.

D	size	J	V	DNA	CDR3
TRBD2	.	TRBJ2-1	TRBV6-6	TGTGCCAGCATGTTAGCGGGGGGGGACGAGCAGTTCTTC	CASMLAGGDEQFF
TRBD1	.	TRBJ2-3	TRBV29-1	TGCAGCGTTTCAGGGGGCGGCACAGATACGCAGTATTTT	CSVSGGGTDTQYF
.	few	TRBJ2-7	TRBV5-1	TGCGCCAGCAGCTTGTCTCCAGGCCACGAGCAGTACTTC	CASSLSPGHEQYF
.	few	TRBJ2-5	TRBV29-1	TGCAGCGTTGGGTATTGGGGAGAGACCCAGTACTTC	CSVGYWGETQYF
TRBD2	few	TRBJ2-5	TRBV2	TGTGCCAGCAGTAAAGGACTAGCGGGAGAGACCCAGTACTTC	CASSKGLAGETQYF
.	.	TRBJ1-1	TRBV19	TGTGCCAGTAGTAGACAAGGATCTACAGCTTTCTTT	CASSRQGSTAFF
TRBD1	.	TRBJ2-5	TRBV12-3/TRBV12-4	TGTGCCAGCAGTCCTGGGACAGGGCTGCAAGAGACCCAGTACTTC	CASSPGTGLQETQYF
.	many	TRBJ2-2	TRBV29-1	TGCAGCGTTGGTCGGAACACCGGGGAGCTGTTTTTT	CSVGRNTGELFF
TRBD1	.	TRBJ1-1	TRBV7-9	TGTGCCAGCAGCCAAACGGGGACAGGATATGGAGCTTTCTTT	CASSQTGTGYGAFF
TRBD2	few	TRBJ2-3	TRBV11-2	TGTGCCAGCAGCAACCGACTAGCGGGGGGGCCGCATACGCAGTATTTT	CASSNRLAGGPHTQYF
TRBD1	few	TRBJ2-5	TRBV7-2	TGTGCCAGCAGCTATTACAGGGGGAACGAGGAGACCCAGTACTTC	CASSYYRGNEETQYF
TRBD1	.	TRBJ2-2	TRBV6-1	TGTGCCAGCAGTCCCTGGACAGGGGGCGTCACCGGGGAGCTGTTTTTT	CASSPWTGGVTGELFF
TRBD1	few	TRBJ2-7	TRBV30	TGTGCCTGGAGGACAGGGGGCTACGAGCAGTACTTC	CAWRTGGYEQYF
.	.	TRBJ2-4	TRBV5-1	TGCGCCAGCCTCCTAGCCCTCCTCGTGGACAAAAACATTCAGTACTTC	CASLLALLVDKNIQYF
.	few	TRBJ1-1	TRBV5-1	TGCGCCAGCAGCTCGCGGGGAGAAATGAACACTGAAGCTTTCTTT	CASSSRGEMNTEAFF
TRBD2	few	TRBJ2-7	TRBV15	TGTGCCACCAGCAGAGCAACTAGCGGCGGTGGGAGAACCGAGCAGTACTTC	CATSRATSGGGRTEQYF
.	.	TRBJ2-5	TRBV7-2	TGTGCCAGCAGCTTACCAGGGGGGGCTCGAGAGACCCAGTACTTC	CASSLPGGARETQYF
TRBD2	.	TRBJ2-3	TRBV2	TGTGCCAGCAGTGAACCGACTAGCGGGAGGGACACAGATACGCAGTATTTT	CASSEPTSGRDTDTQYF
TRBD1	few	TRBJ2-7	TRBV3-1	TGTGCCAGCAGCCCGGGACAGTCCGAGCAGTACTTC	CASSPGQSEQYF
TRBD2	.	TRBJ2-7	TRBV6-1	TGTGCCAGCAGGACCCTCGGGACAGAAGTAGCGGGGGCCTACGAGCAGTACTTC	CASRTLGTEVAGAYEQYF
TRBD1	.	TRBJ1-2	TRBV5-6	TGTGCCAGCAGCTTAGACAGGGCTCATGGCTACACCTTC	CASSLDRAHGYTF
TRBD2	.	TRBJ2-1	TRBV3-1	TGTGCCAGCAGCCTACTAGCGGGAGTCGTCTACAATGAGCAGTTCTTC	CASSLLAGVVYNEQFF
.	.	TRBJ1-1	TRBV7-9	TGTGCCAGCAGCCGATTGGGAAGTGAGGAAGCTTTCTTT	CASSRLGSEEAFF
.	.	TRBJ2-7	TRBV5-1	TGCGCCAGCAGCTCGGGGACGCAAGGCTACGAGCAGTACTTC	CASSSGTQGYEQYF
.	few	TRBJ2-3	TRBV5-1	TGCGCCAGCAGCCCAGGGTATGAGAGAGATACGCAGTATTTT	CASSPGYERDTQYF
.	many	TRBJ1-4	TRBV20-1	TGCAGTGCGGGTCCGAGACAGCCGAATGAAAAACTGTTTTTT	CSAGPRQPNEKLFF
.	few	TRBJ1-2	TRBV12-3/TRBV12-4	TGTGCCAGCACCTTGGGGGGTCCGGACTATGGCTACACCTTC	CASTLGGPDYGYTF
.	.	TRBJ2-2	TRBV30	TGTGCCTGGAGGGGCCCGGACAGCCTCACCGGGGAGCTGTTTTTT	CAWRGPDSLTGELFF
.	.	TRBJ2-2	TRBV20-1	TGCGCACGGCGGATCAACACCGGGGAGCTGTTTTTT	CARRINTGELFF
TRBD1	few	TRBJ1-2	TRBV9	TGTGCCAGCAGCATATCCCCCACAGGGGGCTATGGCTACACCTTC	CASSISPTGGYGYTF
TRBD2	few	TRBJ2-1	TRBV11-2	TGTGCCAGCAGCTTCCCCAGGAAGTCGGGGGGGCCTCGGGGTTCCTACAATGAGCAGTTCTTC	CASSFPRKSGGPRGSYNEQFF
TRBD2	many	TRBJ2-1	TRBV7-2	TGTGCCAGCAGCTCCCAGCCGGGACTAGCGGGGAATGAGCAGTTCTTC	CASSSQPGLAGNEQFF
.	.	TRBJ1-2	TRBV4-1	TGCGCCAGCAGCCAAGAGGTCAGACAGAACTATGGCTACACCTTC	CASSQEVRQNYGYTF
TRBD1	.	TRBJ2-1	TRBV18	TGTGCCAGCTCACCGGGACAGCCCCAGGAGCAGTTCTTC	CASSPGQPQEQFF
TRBD2	.	TRBJ2-3	TRBV11-2	TGTGCCAGCAGCGCCACCGGACTAGCGGGGGGAGATACGCAGTATTTT	CASSATGLAGGDTQYF
.	few	TRBJ2-7	TRBV2	TGTGCCAGCAAGGGTTCCAGATTGATCTACGAGCAGTACTTC	CASKGSRLIYEQYF
.	.	TRBJ2-7	TRBV7-2	TGTGCCAGCACCACAGGGTTACCCTACGAGCAGTACTTC	CASTTGLPYEQYF
TRBD2	.	TRBJ2-1	TRBV7-2	TGTGCCAGCATAGCGGGGGGGCTTTTTTACAATGAGCAGTTCTTC	CASIAGGLFYNEQFF
TRBD2	few	TRBJ2-3	TRBV10-3	TGTGCCATCAGTGAGGATAGACTAGCGGGTGCCACAGATACGCAGTATTTT	CAISEDRLAGATDTQYF
.	few	TRBJ2-7	TRBV4-2	TGTGCCAGCAGCCAAGATATACAGGGTGGAGATGAGCAGTACTTC	CASSQDIQGGDEQYF
.	.	TRBJ1-2	TRBV5-5	TGTGCCAGCAGCTTGTTTGAAGGCCGCGGGGGCTACACCTTC	CASSLFEGRGGYTF
.	.	TRBJ2-7	TRBV5-1	TGCGCCAGCAGCTTGGACAAGGCGGGGCAGTACTTC	CASSLDKAGQYF
.	.	TRBJ1-1	TRBV29-1	TGCAGCGTTGATGGGGCTGAAGCTTTCTTT	CSVDGAEAFF
.	few	TRBJ2-7	TRBV15	TGTGCCACCAGCAGAGCGGGGCTGGCTAGCTCCTACGAGCAGTACTTC	CATSRAGLASSYEQYF
.	few	TRBJ2-1	TRBV2	TGTGCCAGCAGTGAAGGCGGGACTTACTACAATGAGCAGTTCTTC	CASSEGGTYYNEQFF
.	few	TRBJ2-2	TRBV7-2	TGTGTGGGGGGGCTGAACACCGGGGAGCTGTTTTTT	CVGGLNTGELFF
.	few	TRBJ1-4	TRBV29-1	TGCAGCGTTGGTATTGGGAGCTGGGAAAAACTGTTTTTT	CSVGIGSWEKLFF